The 13 T cell receptor beta chains below come from one sample, sequenced in a study of cytomegalovirus exposure and HLA in healthy donors. The PCR made use of 60 Vbeta and 13 Jbeta primers. Profiled with immunoSEQ multiplex PCR; TCRdb holds only in-frame clones, not every one. The profile shows about 98,000 clones, over 60% of them singletons. Specimen: PBMCs. These receptors all come from a human donor in good health.

V is TRBV6-6 and J is TRBJ2-1; D might be TRBD1 (6 bases). The germline CDR1 and CDR2 sequences are MNHNY and SVGAGI (reference sequence). V lost 4 bases and J 5 bases, leaving 12 bases between the germline ends. This CDR3 has 14 amino acids. The DNA of the CDR3 is TGTGCCAGCAGTTCCGGACAGCGCCACAATGAGCAGTTCTTC. This encodes CASSSGQRHNEQFF.

In this sample, this clone turned up once. This chain connects TRBV7-2 to TRBJ2-7; D remains ambiguous. CDR1 and CDR2 (germline): SGHTA, FQGNSA. The CDR3 loop spans 13 amino acids. V shed 0 bases and J shed 6 bases, with 9 bases lying between them. CDR3 loop: CASSLANSGEQYF. The CDR3 region has the DNA TGTGCCAGCAGCTTAGCGAATTCAGGCGAGCAGTACTTC.

This sequence joins TRBV5-1 and TRBJ2-1; 9 bases are a match to TRBD2. V lost 4 bases, J lost 4 bases, and 6 bases stayed unmatched. The germline V gene encodes CDR1 SGHRS and CDR2 YFSETQ. This CDR3 is built from 15 residues. The DNA for the CDR3 is TGCGCCAGCAGCCCCTCTAGCGGGGATTACAATGAGCAGTTCTTC. Amino acid sequence: CASSPSSGDYNEQFF. The variable domain in full, with the rest retrieved from reference TRBV5-1 and TRBJ2-1, is KAGVTQTPRYLIKTRGQQVTLSCSPISGHRSVSWYQQTPGQGLQFLFEYFSETQRNKGNFPGRFSGRQFSNSRSEMNVSTLELGDSALYLCASSPSSGDYNEQFFGPGTRLTVL.

A few counts support this clone. The chain employs TRBV6-5 and TRBJ2-2; D gene unclear. V lost 7 bases and J 4 bases, leaving 10 bases between the germline ends. The CDR3 is made up of 13 amino acids. Germline V gene sequence: CDR1 MNHEY, CDR2 SVGAGI. CDR3 sequence: CASKADSTGELFF. CDR3 DNA sequence: TGTGCCAGCAAGGCAGACTCCACCGGGGAGCTGTTTTTT.

V usage is TRBV7-2 and J usage is TRBJ1-2; TRBD1 is a possible D gene (6 bases). V lost 8 bases and J lost 8, with 15 bases in between. The CDR3 length is 12 residues. Germline V gives CDR1 SGHTA, CDR2 FQGNSA. CDR3 sequence (DNA): TGTGCCAGCCAAAAGGGGGGGGTGGGCTACACCTTC. Its translation is CASQKGGVGYTF.

The gene calls are TRBV9 and TRBJ2-1, with 7 bases fitting TRBD1. The CDR3 spans 15 residues. Germline V gene data show CDR1 as SGDLS and CDR2 as YYNGEE. Germline trimming cut 4 bases from V and 1 base from J; bases unmatched to any gene: 5. Written as DNA, the CDR3 is TGTGCCAGCAGCCTTGACAGGGATTCCTACAATGAGCAGTTCTTC. It yields the protein CASSLDRDSYNEQFF.

V and J are TRBV9 and TRBJ2-6; 9 nucleotides match TRBD2. This CDR3 contains 21 residues. J was trimmed by 1 base and V by 3 bases; bases with no gene match: 17. Germline lookup yields CDR1 SGDLS and CDR2 YYNGEE. The chain's CDR3 is CASSAEPVSGGTGSGANVLTF. The CDR3 coding sequence is TGTGCCAGCAGCGCAGAACCCGTCAGCGGGGGGACCGGGTCTGGGGCCAACGTCCTGACTTTC.

The chain joins TRBV11-2 to TRBJ2-1, with D maybe TRBD2 (6 bases). The CDR3 length is 12 residues. Trimming pared 3 bases from V and 10 bases from J, leaving 10 bases between. Germline CDR1 is SGHAT and CDR2 is FQNNGV. The CDR3 DNA sequence: TGTGCCAGCAGCTTGAGTCGGGAGGAGCAGTTCTTC. Translation gives CASSLSREEQFF.

The V gene is TRBV30, the J gene TRBJ1-1; D is unresolved. Germline CDR1 and CDR2: GTSNPN and SVGIG (reference sequence). The germline V and J ends were trimmed by 2 bases and 4 bases, with 11 bases remaining between them. The length of the CDR3 is 13 residues. The CDR3 sequence is CAWSQDIPTEAFF. The CDR3 DNA reads TGTGCCTGGAGTCAAGACATCCCCACTGAAGCTTTCTTT.

There are a few counts of this clone. The chain couples TRBV5-4 to TRBJ1-5; D uncertain. The CDR3 has 14 residues. The germline CDR1 and CDR2 sequences are SGHNT and YYREEE (reference sequence). Trimming took 0 bases from V and 11 from J, leaving 15 bases between them. In DNA form, the CDR3 reads TGTGCCAGCAGCTTGGAACCGGAGCAATCAACCCAGCATTTT. It encodes CASSLEPEQSTQHF. Full variable domain (missing parts from reference TRBV5-4 and TRBJ1-5): ETGVTQSPTHLIKTRGQQVTLRCSSQSGHNTVSWYQQALGQGPQFIFQYYREEENGRGNFPPRFSGLQFPNYSSELNVNALELDDSALYLCASSLEPEQSTQHFGDGTRLSIL.

The CDR3 protein is CASSDGTSGRTGELFF. The CDR3 DNA reads as TGTGCCAGCAGCGATGGGACTAGCGGTAGGACCGGGGAGCTGTTTTTT. The chain uses TRBV13 and TRBJ2-2; 11 nucleotides agree with TRBD2. Germline CDR1 and CDR2: PRHDT and FYEKMQ (reference sequence). V was clipped by 5 bases and J by 5 bases; unmatched bases: 7. The CDR3 covers 16 residues.

The genes are TRBV7-8 and TRBJ1-5; weak D call: TRBD1 (6 bases). Germline assignment: CDR1 SGHVS and CDR2 FQNEAQ. The CDR3 contains 14 residues. Deletions cut 5 bases from V and 6 bases from J, with 14 bases between. The CDR3 sequence is CASSVTQGSQPQHF. The CDR3, as DNA: TGTGCCAGCAGCGTAACACAGGGATCTCAGCCCCAGCATTTT.

This clone appeared a few times. The chain combines TRBV5-1 with TRBJ2-1, with 8 bases identical to TRBD1. Germline CDR1 SGHRS, CDR2 YFSETQ. The V gene end was trimmed by 4 bases and the J gene end by 2 bases; junction bases not matched to a gene: 5. The CDR3 extends over 15 amino acids. This CDR3 reads CASSPGQATYNEQFF. The CDR3 DNA reads TGCGCCAGCAGCCCGGGACAGGCTACCTACAATGAGCAGTTCTTC.